These T cell receptor beta chains were read from a single sample in a study of blood T cell repertoires in COVID-19. This table comes from immunoSEQ multiplex PCR, and its TCRdb copy is limited to in-frame clones, with some not included. The data contain some 160,000 clones, about four fifths of them singletons. The sample comprised peripheral blood. The receptors come from a man between 65 and 85 years old with active or convalescent COVID-19. The CDR3 runs from the conserved cysteine through the conserved F or W. Each record gives: clone size, D gene, CDR3 length, J gene, V gene, CDR3 DNA, CDR3 protein. D genes are given only for firm matches. Only some rows state a clone size, as once, few, many or a class for expanded clones.

clone_size: NA
d_call: NA
cdr3_length: 13
j_call: TRBJ1-2
v_call: TRBV29-1
cdr3_nt: TGCAGCGTTGGACAGGCCTATGACTATGGCTACACCTTC
cdr3_aa: CSVGQAYDYGYTF

clone_size: NA
d_call: TRBD1
cdr3_length: 16
j_call: TRBJ2-1
v_call: TRBV15
cdr3_nt: TGTGCCACCAGCCGGCGTCAGGGGGCTTACTACAATGAGCAGTTCTTC
cdr3_aa: CATSRRQGAYYNEQFF

clone_size: NA
d_call: NA
cdr3_length: 13
j_call: TRBJ1-5
v_call: TRBV2
cdr3_nt: TGTGCCAGCAGTGAATTCCCCGATCAGCCCCAGCATTTT
cdr3_aa: CASSEFPDQPQHF

clone_size: NA
d_call: TRBD1
cdr3_length: 13
j_call: TRBJ2-1
v_call: TRBV24-1
cdr3_nt: TGTGCCACCAGTCGGACAGGGTACAATGAGCAGTTCTTC
cdr3_aa: CATSRTGYNEQFF

clone_size: once
d_call: TRBD1
cdr3_length: 16
j_call: TRBJ2-2
v_call: TRBV5-4
cdr3_nt: TGTGCCAGCAGCCCGGACAGGACCGGATCTGTGGGTGAGCTGTTTTTT
cdr3_aa: CASSPDRTGSVGELFF

clone_size: NA
d_call: TRBD1
cdr3_length: 14
j_call: TRBJ2-5
v_call: TRBV29-1
cdr3_nt: TGCAGCGTTGAAGTATGGGACAGGGAACAGACCCAGTACTTC
cdr3_aa: CSVEVWDREQTQYF

clone_size: few
d_call: NA
cdr3_length: 16
j_call: TRBJ1-3
v_call: TRBV18
cdr3_nt: TGTGCCAGCTCACCAACCGGGACTTCCCGCGGGATCACCATATATTTT
cdr3_aa: CASSPTGTSRGITIYF

clone_size: NA
d_call: TRBD2
cdr3_length: 15
j_call: TRBJ2-1
v_call: TRBV6-5
cdr3_nt: TGTGCCAGCAGTTATACGGCGGGAGGGCCAAGGGAGCAGTTCTTC
cdr3_aa: CASSYTAGGPREQFF

clone_size: NA
d_call: NA
cdr3_length: 14
j_call: TRBJ1-6
v_call: TRBV28
cdr3_nt: TGTGCCAGCATATCCGTCGAGGGAGGATCACCCCTCCACTTT
cdr3_aa: CASISVEGGSPLHF

clone_size: NA
d_call: NA
cdr3_length: 14
j_call: TRBJ2-1
v_call: TRBV11-2
cdr3_nt: TGTGCCAGCAGCCCTAGTCTAGGTGGGAATGAGCAGTTCTTC
cdr3_aa: CASSPSLGGNEQFF

clone_size: NA
d_call: TRBD1
cdr3_length: 13
j_call: TRBJ2-5
v_call: TRBV7-7
cdr3_nt: TGTGCCAGCAGCCTGGGACAGTGGGAGACCCAGTACTTC
cdr3_aa: CASSLGQWETQYF

clone_size: few
d_call: NA
cdr3_length: 15
j_call: TRBJ2-7
v_call: TRBV7-2
cdr3_nt: TGTGCCAGCAGGCGCGGCGGGACAGCCTCCTACGAGCAGTACTTC
cdr3_aa: CASRRGGTASYEQYF

clone_size: NA
d_call: TRBD2
cdr3_length: 14
j_call: TRBJ2-7
v_call: TRBV7-8
cdr3_nt: TGTGCCAGCAGCCCCATTAGCGGGGGGGGTGAGCAGTACTTC
cdr3_aa: CASSPISGGGEQYF

clone_size: NA
d_call: NA
cdr3_length: 15
j_call: TRBJ1-6
v_call: TRBV2
cdr3_nt: TGTGCCAGCAGTGAGGCCGGGGAGGGATCCTCACCCCTCCACTTT
cdr3_aa: CASSEAGEGSSPLHF

clone_size: NA
d_call: NA
cdr3_length: 14
j_call: TRBJ1-1
v_call: TRBV10-3
cdr3_nt: TGTGCCATCAGTGAGCCTAGCCGGGCGTATGAAGCTTTCTTT
cdr3_aa: CAISEPSRAYEAFF